This record covers a single T cell receptor beta chain. An end of the junction does not agree with germline; a read error may underlie this. This record belongs to a study of OX40 agonist ivuxolimab in advanced cancers. Study information: Allowance was made for prior anti-PD-1, anti-PD-L1 or anti-CTLA-4 therapy, and around 41% had some.

Anyone with autoimmune disease history or systemic immunosuppression was excluded. The CDR3 length is 16 residues. The V gene's germline CDR1 is SGHRS and CDR2 YFSETQ. The table came from immunoSEQ multiplex PCR; TCRdb's copy has only in-frame clones and leaves some out. The data contain 85,000 to 100,000 clones, 80% to 90% of them seen just once; the ten biggest clones take up 0.65% to 0.95%. The sequenced sample was CD4+ or CD8+ T cells sorted from blood, obtained in a trial of the OX40 agonist ivuxolimab. The sequence derives from an adult with an advanced solid tumor such as melanoma, head and neck, liver or kidney cancer. J is TRBJ2-1 and V is TRBV5-1, with 12 nucleotides matching TRBD2. This CDR3 reads CAGSAIPLAGGREQFF. DNA for the CDR3: TGCGCCGGCAGCGCCATCCCGCTAGCGGGGGGGAGAGAGCAGTTCTTC.